This TCR beta chain was profiled in a study of CD8+ T cells in alopecia areata. Findings and caveats of the study: For patients receiving tofacitinib, scalp clonality and expanded CD8+ clones among the top 100 significantly decreased.

V was trimmed by 6 bases and J by 5 bases, leaving 10 bases between them. Germline assignment: CDR1 MRHNA and CDR2 SNTAGT. The CDR3 spans 13 residues. cDNA reverse transcribed from extracted RNA served as the sequencing template. TCRdb's table, derived via immunoSEQ multiplex PCR, lists solely in-frame clones and lacks some. The sample holds approximately 220,000 clones; around two fifths are singletons and the top ten take roughly 0.45%. The sample's treatment: oral pan-JAK inhibitor, 5-10 mg twice daily. This clone was seen a few times. Its antigen remains unknown. The same CDR3 can be traced to other DNA sequences in this sample.

The rearrangement links TRBV6-4 to TRBJ2-2; TRBD1 or TRBD2 may be the D gene (5 bases each). The sample in question was CD4+ T cells sorted from blood, obtained at roughly week 30, from a patient treated with tofacitinib. This TCR derives from a human donor with alopecia areata. CDR3 bases: TGTGCCAGCAGCGGGGCAAGGACCGGGGAGCTGTTTTTT. Translating it yields CASSGARTGELFF.